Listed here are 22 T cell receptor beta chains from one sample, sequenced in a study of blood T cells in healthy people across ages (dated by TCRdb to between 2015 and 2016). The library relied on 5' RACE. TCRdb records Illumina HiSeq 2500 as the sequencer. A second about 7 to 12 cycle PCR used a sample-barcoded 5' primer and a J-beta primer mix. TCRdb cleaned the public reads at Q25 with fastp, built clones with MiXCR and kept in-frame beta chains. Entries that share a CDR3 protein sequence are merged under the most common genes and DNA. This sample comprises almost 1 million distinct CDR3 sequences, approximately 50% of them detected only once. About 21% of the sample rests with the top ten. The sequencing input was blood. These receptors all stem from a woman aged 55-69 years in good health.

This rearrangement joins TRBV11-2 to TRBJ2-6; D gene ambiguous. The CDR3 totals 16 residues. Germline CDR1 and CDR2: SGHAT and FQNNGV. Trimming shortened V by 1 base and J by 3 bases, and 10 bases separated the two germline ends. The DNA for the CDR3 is TGTGCCAGCAGCTTAGGAAGGGTCGGTGGGGCCAACGTCCTGACTTTC. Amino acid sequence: CASSLGRVGGANVLTF.

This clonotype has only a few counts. The CDR3 here is CASSDLQDGKTYEQYF. CDR3 nucleotide sequence: TGCGCCAGCAGTGACCTACAGGACGGAAAAACCTACGAGCAGTACTTC. The chain uses TRBV10-2 and TRBJ2-7; the D gene is possibly TRBD1 (5 bases). Trimming cost V 3 bases and J 2 bases, with 17 bases left between them. Germline CDR1 reads WSHSY; CDR2 reads SAAADI. The CDR3 is 16 residues long.

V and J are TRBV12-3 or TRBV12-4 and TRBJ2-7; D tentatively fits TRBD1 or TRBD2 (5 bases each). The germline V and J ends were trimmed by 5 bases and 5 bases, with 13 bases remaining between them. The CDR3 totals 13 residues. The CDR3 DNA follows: TGTGCCAGCAGTAGAGGGGAATTTAACGAGCAGTACTTC. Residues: CASSRGEFNEQYF.

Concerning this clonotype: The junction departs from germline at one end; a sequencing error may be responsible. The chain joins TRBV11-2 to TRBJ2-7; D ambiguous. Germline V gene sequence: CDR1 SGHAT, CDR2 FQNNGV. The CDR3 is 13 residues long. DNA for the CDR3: TGTGCCAGCAGCCTCTGGCCCTCCTACGGGCAGTACTTC. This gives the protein CASSLWPSYGQYF.

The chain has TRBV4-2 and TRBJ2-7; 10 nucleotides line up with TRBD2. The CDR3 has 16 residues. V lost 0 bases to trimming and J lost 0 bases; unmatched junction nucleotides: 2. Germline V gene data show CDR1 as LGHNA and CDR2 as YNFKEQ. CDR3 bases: TGTGCCAGCAGCCAAGATCCTAGCGGGAGCTCCTACGAGCAGTACTTC. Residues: CASSQDPSGSSYEQYF.

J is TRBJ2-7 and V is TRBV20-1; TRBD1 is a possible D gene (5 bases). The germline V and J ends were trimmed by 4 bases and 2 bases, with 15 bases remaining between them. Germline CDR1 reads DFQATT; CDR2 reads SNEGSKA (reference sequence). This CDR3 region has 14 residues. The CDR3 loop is CSAMGQVNPYEQYF. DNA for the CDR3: TGCAGTGCTATGGGGCAGGTGAACCCCTACGAGCAGTACTTC.

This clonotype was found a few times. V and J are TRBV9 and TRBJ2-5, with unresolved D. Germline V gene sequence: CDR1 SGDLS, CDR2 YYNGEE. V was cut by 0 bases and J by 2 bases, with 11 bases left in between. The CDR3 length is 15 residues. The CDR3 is CASSVASREQETQYF. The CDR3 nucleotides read TGTGCCAGCAGCGTAGCTTCCCGCGAACAAGAGACCCAGTACTTC.

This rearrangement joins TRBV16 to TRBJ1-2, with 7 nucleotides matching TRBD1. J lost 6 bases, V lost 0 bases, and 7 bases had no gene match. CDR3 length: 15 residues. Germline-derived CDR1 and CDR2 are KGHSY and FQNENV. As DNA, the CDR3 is TGTGCCAGCAGCCAATCCGCCAGGGGGATGAATGGCTACACCTTC. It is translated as CASSQSARGMNGYTF.

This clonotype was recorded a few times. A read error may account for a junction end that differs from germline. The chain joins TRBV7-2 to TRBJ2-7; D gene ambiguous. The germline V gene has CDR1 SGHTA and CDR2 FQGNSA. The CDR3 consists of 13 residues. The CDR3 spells CASSLALTYGQYF. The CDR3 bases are TGTGCCAGCAGCTTAGCGCTGACCTACGGGCAGTACTTC. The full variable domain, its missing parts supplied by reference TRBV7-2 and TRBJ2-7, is GAGVSQSPSNKVTEKGKDVELRCDPISGHTALYWYRQSLGQGLEFLIYFQGNSAPDKSGLPSDRFSAERTGGSVSTLTIQRTQQEDSAVYLCASSLALTYGQYFGPGTRLTVT.

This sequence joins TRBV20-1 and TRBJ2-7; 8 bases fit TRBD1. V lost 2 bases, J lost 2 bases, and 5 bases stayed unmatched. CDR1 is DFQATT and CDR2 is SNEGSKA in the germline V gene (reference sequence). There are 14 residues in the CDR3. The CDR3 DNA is TGCAGTGCTAGAAGGACAGGGTTGACCTACGAGCAGTACTTC. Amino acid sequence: CSARRTGLTYEQYF.

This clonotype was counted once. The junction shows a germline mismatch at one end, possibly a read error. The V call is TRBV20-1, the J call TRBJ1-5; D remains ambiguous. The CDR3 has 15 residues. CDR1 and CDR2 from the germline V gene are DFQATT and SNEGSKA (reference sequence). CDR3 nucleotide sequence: TGCATTGCTAGAGTACCAGTGGCTGGCAATCAGCCCCAGCATTTT. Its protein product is CIARVPVAGNQPQHF.

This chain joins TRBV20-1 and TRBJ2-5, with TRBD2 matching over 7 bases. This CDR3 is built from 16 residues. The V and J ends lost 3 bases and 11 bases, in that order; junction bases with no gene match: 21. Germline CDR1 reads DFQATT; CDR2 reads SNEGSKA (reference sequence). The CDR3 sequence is CSASLMWGGARNEQYF. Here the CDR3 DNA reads TGCAGTGCTAGCTTGATGTGGGGGGGAGCCCGTAATGAGCAGTACTTC.

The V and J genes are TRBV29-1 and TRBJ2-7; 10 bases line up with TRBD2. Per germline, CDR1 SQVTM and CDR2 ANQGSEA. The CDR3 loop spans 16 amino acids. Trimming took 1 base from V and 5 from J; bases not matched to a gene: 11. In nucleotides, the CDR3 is TGCAGCGTTGAAGCTGTCTGGGCTAGCGGGAGTAACGAGCAGTACTTC. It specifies CSVEAVWASGSNEQYF.

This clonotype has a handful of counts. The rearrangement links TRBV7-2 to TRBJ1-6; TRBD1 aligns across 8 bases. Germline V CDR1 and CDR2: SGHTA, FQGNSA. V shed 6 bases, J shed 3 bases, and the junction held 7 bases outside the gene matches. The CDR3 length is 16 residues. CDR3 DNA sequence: TGTGCCAGCAGTTATACGACAGGGGACTATAATTCACCCCTCCACTTT. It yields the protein CASSYTTGDYNSPLHF.

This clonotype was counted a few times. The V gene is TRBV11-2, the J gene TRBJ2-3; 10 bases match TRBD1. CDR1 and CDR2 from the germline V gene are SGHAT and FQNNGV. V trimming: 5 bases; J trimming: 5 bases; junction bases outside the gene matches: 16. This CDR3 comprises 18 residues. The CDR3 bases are TGTGCCAGCAGCCATAACAGACAGGGGGCTTACACACGAGATACGCAGTATTTT. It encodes CASSHNRQGAYTRDTQYF.

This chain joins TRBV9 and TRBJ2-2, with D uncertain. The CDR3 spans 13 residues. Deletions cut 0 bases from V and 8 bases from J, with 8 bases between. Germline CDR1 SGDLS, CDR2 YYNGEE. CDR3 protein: CASSVVWPGELFF. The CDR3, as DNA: TGTGCCAGCAGCGTAGTATGGCCTGGGGAGCTGTTTTTT.

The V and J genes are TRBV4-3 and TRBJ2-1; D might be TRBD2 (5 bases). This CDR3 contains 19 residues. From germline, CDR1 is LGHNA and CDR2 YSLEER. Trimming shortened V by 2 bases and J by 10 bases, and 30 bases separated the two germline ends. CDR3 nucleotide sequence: TGCGCCAGCAGCCAAAGGGTTGTGGGATCGCGGGTCGGCCCCGGGGAGCAGTTCTTC. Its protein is CASSQRVVGSRVGPGEQFF.

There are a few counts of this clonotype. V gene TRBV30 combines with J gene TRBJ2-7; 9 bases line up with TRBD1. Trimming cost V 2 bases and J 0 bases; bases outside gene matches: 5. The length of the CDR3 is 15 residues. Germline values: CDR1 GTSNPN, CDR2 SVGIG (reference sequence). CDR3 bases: TGTGCCTGGAGTACAGGGGGCGCGAGCTCCTACGAGCAGTACTTC. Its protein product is CAWSTGGASSYEQYF.

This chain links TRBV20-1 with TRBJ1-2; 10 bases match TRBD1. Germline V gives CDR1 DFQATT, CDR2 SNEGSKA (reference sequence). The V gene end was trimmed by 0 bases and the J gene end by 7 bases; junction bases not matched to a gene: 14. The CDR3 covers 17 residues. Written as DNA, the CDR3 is TGCAGTGCTAGAGATCGGATCGGGACAGGGGTGATAGGTGGCTACACCTTC. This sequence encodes CSARDRIGTGVIGGYTF.

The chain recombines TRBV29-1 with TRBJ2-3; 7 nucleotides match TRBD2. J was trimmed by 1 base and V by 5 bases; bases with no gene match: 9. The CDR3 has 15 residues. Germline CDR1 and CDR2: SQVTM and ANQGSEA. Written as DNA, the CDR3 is TGCAGCGTTTTTGCGGGAGCCGGTGGCACAGATACGCAGTATTTT. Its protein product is CSVFAGAGGTDTQYF.

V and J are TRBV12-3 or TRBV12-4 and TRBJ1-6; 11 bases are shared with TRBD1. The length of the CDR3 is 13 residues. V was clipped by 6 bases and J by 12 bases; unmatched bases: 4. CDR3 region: CASRGTGGEPLHF. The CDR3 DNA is TGTGCCAGCAGGGGGACAGGGGGTGAACCCCTCCACTTT.

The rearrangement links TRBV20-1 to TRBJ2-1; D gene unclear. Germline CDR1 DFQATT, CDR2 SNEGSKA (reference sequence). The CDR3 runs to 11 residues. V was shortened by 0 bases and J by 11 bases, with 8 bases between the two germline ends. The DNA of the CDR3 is TGCAGTGCTAGAGATACGGTCCAGCAGTTCTTC. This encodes CSARDTVQQFF.